Sequencing of this T cell receptor (beta chain) was carried out in a study of cytomegalovirus exposure and HLA in healthy donors. To note about this clone: As yet, its antigen is unknown.

V lost 5 bases, J lost 12 bases, and 19 bases lay in between. The CDR3 runs to 13 residues. Per germline, CDR1 SQVTM and CDR2 ANQGSEA. Measured with immunoSEQ multiplex PCR; TCRdb has only the in-frame clones, and not every one. Among 250,000 to 350,000 clones, roughly 88% were seen once, and the ten largest hold around 0.91%. The donors were in the approximately 120-subject validation cohort; that cohort was separate from the approximately 700-subject first cohort. The study's findings and limits: According to a later analysis, TCR clusters from the first cohort tended to co-occur in the 120 or so validation repertoires. Reportedly, cytomegalovirus status was diagnosed with high sensitivity and specificity. The study labeled fewer than 200 TCR beta chains cytomegalovirus-associated.

The chain uses TRBV29-1 and TRBJ1-4, with D unclear. The clonotype was recovered from a man aged 30-40 years in good health and CMV-seronegative. The sample comprised PBMCs. CDR3 in DNA: TGCAGCGTTAGCGTCAGGAGGTTGGAGGAACTGTTTTTT. As protein: CSVSVRRLEELFF.